The 32 T cell receptor beta chains presented below share a single source sample, sequenced in a study of blood T cell repertoires in COVID-19. Profiled with immunoSEQ multiplex PCR; TCRdb holds only in-frame clones, not every one. The data contain fewer than 200,000 clones, roughly 78% of them singletons. Sequencing used peripheral blood. The receptors originated from a man in his 70s with active or convalescent COVID-19.

This chain links TRBV10-3 with TRBJ1-5; 8 nucleotides line up with TRBD1. CDR3 length: 14 amino acids. Trimming cost V 10 bases and J 4 bases; bases outside gene matches: 9. Looked up from germline, CDR1 is ENHRY and CDR2 is SYGVKD. CDR3 loop: CASKTQGENQPQHF. In DNA form, the CDR3 reads TGTGCCAGCAAGACACAGGGGGAGAATCAGCCCCAGCATTTT.

The rearrangement uses TRBV4-1 and TRBJ2-6; TRBD1 aligns across 9 bases. CDR1 and CDR2 (germline): MGHRA, YSYEKL. J was trimmed by 1 base and V by 4 bases; bases with no gene match: 11. The CDR3 totals 19 residues. In DNA, the CDR3 is TGCGCCAGCAGCCCCCTAAACCCGGGACAGGGTTCTGGGGCCAACGTCCTGACTTTC. As protein: CASSPLNPGQGSGANVLTF.

The chain recombines TRBV5-1 with TRBJ2-2; 10 bases line up with TRBD2. J lost 7 bases, V lost 2 bases, and 8 bases had no gene match. The CDR3 is 16 residues long. Germline CDR1 reads SGHRS; CDR2 reads YFSETQ. The CDR3 region is CASSFGSGRADGELFF. In DNA, the CDR3 is TGCGCCAGCAGCTTTGGAAGCGGGAGGGCCGACGGGGAGCTGTTTTTT.

This sequence joins TRBV20-1 and TRBJ1-1; 7 bases are a match to TRBD1. Per germline, CDR1 DFQATT and CDR2 SNEGSKA (reference sequence). J was trimmed by 6 bases and V by 3 bases; bases with no gene match: 13. This CDR3 has 15 amino acids. CDR3 DNA sequence: TGCAGTGCTAGTTGGCAGGGGGTAGGTAAGGCTGAAGCTTTCTTT. Protein product: CSASWQGVGKAEAFF.

This clone was seen just once. The chain joins TRBV10-3 to TRBJ1-2; 10 nucleotides align to TRBD1. The germline V gene encodes CDR1 ENHRY and CDR2 SYGVKD. The V segment lost 7 bases and the J segment 5 bases; nucleotides outside the gene matches: 10. The CDR3 sequence is 15 residues long. CDR3 protein: CAINDPGQGTYGYTF. The CDR3 DNA follows: TGTGCCATCAACGATCCGGGACAGGGGACGTATGGCTACACCTTC.

In its sample, this clone was seen a few times. J is TRBJ1-2 and V is TRBV20-1, with D unclear. Deletions cut 3 bases from V and 1 base from J, with 12 bases between. Germline lookup yields CDR1 DFQATT and CDR2 SNEGSKA (reference sequence). The CDR3 length is 14 residues. The chain's CDR3 is CSASRPGDNYGYTF. The DNA of the CDR3 is TGCAGTGCTAGTAGGCCAGGTGATAACTATGGCTACACCTTC.

The chain employs TRBV11-2 and TRBJ1-1, with 7 bases aligning to TRBD1. V was clipped by 5 bases and J by 5 bases; unmatched bases: 5. This CDR3 has 13 residues. Germline values: CDR1 SGHAT, CDR2 FQNNGV. The CDR3 loop is CASSALQGTEAFF. CDR3 coding DNA: TGTGCCAGCAGCGCCTTACAGGGGACTGAAGCTTTCTTT.

The V gene is TRBV28, the J gene TRBJ1-1; no reliable D call. Germline CDR1 MDHEN, CDR2 SYDVKM. Trimming shortened V by 3 bases and J by 3 bases, and 5 bases separated the two germline ends. The CDR3 runs 12 residues. The CDR3 reads CASSFGDTEAFF. The CDR3 region has the DNA TGTGCCAGCAGTTTCGGGGACACTGAAGCTTTCTTT.

V is TRBV28 and J is TRBJ1-6; TRBD1 aligns across 7 bases. The germline V gene encodes CDR1 MDHEN and CDR2 SYDVKM. CDR3 length: 14 amino acids. V trimming: 6 bases; J trimming: 7 bases; junction bases outside the gene matches: 6. The CDR3 DNA sequence: TGTGCCAGCAGGTGGACAGGTGAGAATTCACCCCTCCACTTT. It specifies CASRWTGENSPLHF.

This chain joins TRBV5-6 and TRBJ2-7; D might be TRBD1 (6 bases). This CDR3 has 14 residues. CDR1 SGHDT and CDR2 YYEEEE come from the germline V gene. V lost 2 bases and J lost 1, with 10 bases in between. CDR3 protein: CASSLGQPSYEQYF. In DNA, the CDR3 is TGTGCCAGCAGCTTAGGACAGCCATCCTACGAGCAGTACTTC.

This chain links TRBV7-9 with TRBJ1-1; 7 nucleotides line up with TRBD1. The V and J ends lost 7 bases and 2 bases, in that order; junction bases with no gene match: 7. CDR1 is SEHNR, CDR2 FQNEAQ, per germline (reference sequence). There are 14 residues in the CDR3. The CDR3 reads CASTPRQGNTEAFF. The CDR3 DNA reads TGTGCCAGCACCCCCCGACAGGGAAACACTGAAGCTTTCTTT.

This clone has just one count. This chain joins TRBV7-2 and TRBJ1-2; D unclear. The CDR3 is 11 residues long. Germline CDR1 and CDR2: SGHTA and FQGNSA. Trimming took 4 bases from V and 5 from J, leaving 5 bases between them. The CDR3 reads CASSSRYGYTF. CDR3 coding DNA: TGTGCCAGCAGCTCCAGATATGGCTACACCTTC.

V and J are TRBV6-1 and TRBJ2-1; 11 positions agree with TRBD2. Trimming at V came to 2 bases and at J to 4 bases, leaving 10 bases not matched to a gene. The germline CDR1 and CDR2 sequences are MNHNS and SASEGT. This CDR3 has 18 residues. CDR3 region: CASSEPGLADSPYNEQFF. The CDR3, as DNA: TGTGCCAGCAGTGAACCGGGACTAGCGGATTCTCCTTACAATGAGCAGTTCTTC.

The chain combines TRBV7-9 with TRBJ1-4; 9 bases map to TRBD1. The length of the CDR3 is 16 residues. In germline, CDR1 is SEHNR, CDR2 FQNEAQ (reference sequence). Germline trimming cut 5 bases from V and 7 bases from J; bases unmatched to any gene: 11. This CDR3 reads CASSPGQGEIGEKLFF. The CDR3 bases are TGTGCCAGCAGCCCGGGACAGGGTGAGATTGGTGAAAAACTGTTTTTT.

V is TRBV7-2 and J is TRBJ1-4, with 7 bases identical to TRBD1. V was pared by 1 base and J by 8 bases, with 7 bases of the junction left unmatched. The germline V gene encodes CDR1 SGHTA and CDR2 FQGNSA. CDR3 length: 15 amino acids. The CDR3 sequence: CASSLGGGFQEKLFF. CDR3 DNA sequence: TGTGCCAGCAGCTTAGGAGGGGGCTTCCAAGAAAAACTGTTTTTT.

The V call is TRBV6-2 or TRBV6-3, the J call TRBJ1-1, with TRBD1 as a possible D gene (6 bases). Trimming left V 0 bases short and J 4 bases short, with 6 bases between. This CDR3 contains 13 residues. Germline V CDR1 and CDR2: MNHEY, SVGEGT. The CDR3 spells CASSYSGGTEAFF. The CDR3 DNA reads TGTGCCAGCAGTTACTCAGGGGGCACTGAAGCTTTCTTT.

The chain recombines TRBV19 with TRBJ1-3; D not resolved. V was shortened by 5 bases and J by 0 bases, with 8 bases between the two germline ends. CDR1 LNHDA and CDR2 SQIVND come from the germline V gene (reference sequence). The CDR3 is made up of 14 amino acids. The CDR3 DNA sequence: TGTGCCAGTAGTGTCTCGGTCTCTGGAAACACCATATATTTT. This encodes CASSVSVSGNTIYF. Supplemented by reference TRBV19 and TRBJ1-3, the full variable domain reads DGGITQSPKYLFRKEGQNVTLSCEQNLNHDAMYWYRQDPGQGLRLIYYSQIVNDFQKGDIAEGYSVSREKKESFPLTVTSAQKNPTAFYLCASSVSVSGNTIYFGEGSWLTVV.

The chain has TRBV10-3 and TRBJ2-7, with TRBD2 matching 8 bases. The length of the CDR3 is 15 residues. Losses at the gene ends were 3 bases for V and 2 bases for J; bases not matched to a gene: 6. Germline loops: CDR1 ENHRY, CDR2 SYGVKD. CDR3 nucleotides: TGTGCCATCAGTGAAGGTAGCGGGATCACCTACGAGCAGTACTTC. Encoded protein: CAISEGSGITYEQYF.

The chain carries TRBV25-1 and TRBJ2-3; tentatively, D is TRBD1 (6 bases). V lost 2 bases, J lost 6 bases, and 18 bases lay in between. Germline CDR1 and CDR2: MGHDK and SYGVNS. CDR3 size: 16 residues. The CDR3 DNA reads TGTGCCAGCAGTGAAGCCGGGACATCCCTGTCGGATACGCAGTATTTT. It specifies CASSEAGTSLSDTQYF.

The chain joins TRBV9 to TRBJ2-3, with 13 bases identical to TRBD2. CDR3 length equals 17 residues. From germline, CDR1 is SGDLS and CDR2 YYNGEE. V lost 3 bases to trimming and J lost 0 bases; unmatched junction nucleotides: 4. The CDR3 DNA follows: TGTGCCAGCAGCGAAACTAGCGGGGGGGATAGCACAGATACGCAGTATTTT. Amino acid sequence: CASSETSGGDSTDTQYF. Filled out from reference TRBV9 and TRBJ2-3, the complete variable domain reads DSGVTQTPKHLITATGQRVTLRCSPRSGDLSVYWYQQSLDQGLQFLIQYYNGEERAKGNILERFSAQQFPDLHSELNLSSLELGDSALYFCASSETSGGDSTDTQYFGPGTRLTVL.

The rearrangement links TRBV18 to TRBJ1-1; a possible D gene is TRBD1 (5 bases). CDR3 length equals 14 residues. V lost 6 bases and J lost 3, with 14 bases in between. The germline CDR1 and CDR2 sequences are KGHSH and LQKENI. CDR3 sequence reads: CASSPSGGDTEAFF. In DNA form, the CDR3 reads TGTGCCAGCTCTCCGTCGGGAGGGGACACTGAAGCTTTCTTT.

The V gene is TRBV19, the J gene TRBJ1-5; 7 positions agree with TRBD1. The CDR3 has 14 amino acids. V was pared by 8 bases and J by 5 bases, with 9 bases of the junction left unmatched. Germline V gene lookup returns CDR1 LNHDA and CDR2 SQIVND (reference sequence). CDR3 in DNA: TGTGCCAGTTCACTTGGACAGGACTATCAGCCCCAGCATTTT. This sequence encodes CASSLGQDYQPQHF.

The CDR3 sequence: CASSQGQRGQETQYF. Here the CDR3 DNA reads TGCGCCAGCAGCCAAGGCCAAAGGGGTCAAGAGACCCAGTACTTC. The V and J genes are TRBV4-3 and TRBJ2-5; possible D gene TRBD1, 5 bases. Germline CDR1 reads LGHNA; CDR2 reads YSLEER. Trimming shortened V by 1 base and J by 2 bases, and 11 bases separated the two germline ends. This CDR3 is 15 amino acids long.

This clone was seen more than once but under ten times. The rearrangement uses TRBV5-4 and TRBJ1-1, with D unclear. The CDR3 is made up of 12 amino acids. Trimming pared 1 base from V and 4 bases from J, leaving 5 bases between. The V gene's germline CDR1 is SGHNT and CDR2 YYREEE (reference sequence). In nucleotides, the CDR3 is TGTGCCAGCAGCTTGCTCTCCACTGAAGCTTTCTTT. Translated, it gives CASSLLSTEAFF.

The chain links TRBV7-9 to TRBJ2-1, with a possible D match to TRBD2 (5 bases). Trimming stripped 1 base from V and 3 bases from J, with 13 bases between. Germline CDR1 SEHNR, CDR2 FQNEAQ (reference sequence). The CDR3 extends over 16 amino acids. CDR3 amino acids: CASSLGVGVLYNEQFF. The CDR3 DNA is TGTGCCAGCAGCTTAGGGGTGGGAGTTCTCTACAATGAGCAGTTCTTC. Filled out from reference TRBV7-9 and TRBJ2-1, the complete variable domain reads DTGVSQNPRHKITKRGQNVTFRCDPISEHNRLYWYRQTLGQGPEFLTYFQNEAQLEKSRLLSDRFSAERPKGSFSTLEIQRTEQGDSAMYLCASSLGVGVLYNEQFFGPGTRLTVL.

CDR3: CASSISRGTDTQYF. The CDR3 coding sequence is TGTGCCAGCAGTATAAGTAGAGGGACAGATACGCAGTATTTT. The V call is TRBV27, the J call TRBJ2-3, with D possibly TRBD2 on 5 matching bases. Trimming cost V 5 bases and J 3 bases, with 12 bases left between them. CDR1 and CDR2 from the germline V gene are MNHEY and SMNVEV (reference sequence). This CDR3 spans 14 amino acids.

The V call is TRBV6-7, the J call TRBJ1-2; weak D call: TRBD1 (6 bases). TRBV6-7 qualifies as an ORF whose function is uncertain. This CDR3 contains 13 residues. Trimming shortened V by 7 bases and J by 4 bases, and 13 bases separated the two germline ends. CDR3 in amino acids: CASILDRVYGYTF. CDR3 DNA: TGTGCCAGCATCTTGGACAGAGTCTATGGCTACACCTTC.

The chain combines TRBV24-1 with TRBJ2-1; D is perhaps TRBD2 (6 bases). The CDR3 loop spans 13 amino acids. Trimming left V 3 bases short and J 5 bases short, with 7 bases between. Germline CDR1 is KGHDR and CDR2 is SFDVKD. The CDR3: CATSDGTDNEQFF. CDR3 coding DNA: TGTGCCACCAGTGATGGGACTGACAATGAGCAGTTCTTC.

This clone was seen more than once but under ten times. V and J are TRBV9 and TRBJ1-4, with a tentative D call TRBD1 (6 bases). The CDR3 covers 14 residues. In germline, CDR1 is SGDLS, CDR2 YYNGEE. The germline V and J ends were trimmed by 4 bases and 8 bases, with 15 bases remaining between them. The CDR3 bases are TGTGCCAGCAGCTCTACAGGGTCTCGGGAAAAACTGTTTTTT. This encodes CASSSTGSREKLFF.

The chain combines TRBV30 with TRBJ2-2; D is ambiguous. The length of the CDR3 is 15 residues. With 6 bases removed from V and 13 bases from J, the gap between germline ends came to 27 bases. Germline-derived CDR1 and CDR2 are GTSNPN and SVGIG (reference sequence). The CDR3, as DNA: TGTGCCTGTCCGAAATGGCCCGACCCCCCTGGCGGGCTGTTTTTT. It specifies CACPKWPDPPGGLFF. Filled out from reference TRBV30 and TRBJ2-2, the complete variable domain reads SQTIHQWPATLVQPVGSPLSLECTVEGTSNPNLYWYRQAAGRGLQLLFYSVGIGQISSEVPQNLSASRPQDRQFILSSKKLLLSDSGFYLCACPKWPDPPGGLFFGEGSRLTVL.

The chain uses TRBV5-8 and TRBJ1-1; 7 nucleotides align to TRBD1. Germline CDR1 is SGHTS and CDR2 is YDEGEE. This CDR3 region has 14 residues. V was clipped by 5 bases and J by 1 base; unmatched bases: 5. CDR3 DNA sequence: TGTGCCAGCAGTTTGACAGGGACGAACACTGAAGCTTTCTTT. Its protein is CASSLTGTNTEAFF.

The chain recombines TRBV19 with TRBJ1-2, with D possibly being TRBD1 (5 bases). Germline loops: CDR1 LNHDA, CDR2 SQIVND (reference sequence). V lost 6 bases and J 7 bases, leaving 9 bases between the germline ends. This CDR3 has 11 residues. CDR3 in DNA: TGTGCCAGTAGCGGGGGAGCTGGCTACACCTTC. It encodes CASSGGAGYTF. The full variable domain, in which reference TRBV19 and TRBJ1-2 provide the parts outside the CDR3, is DGGITQSPKYLFRKEGQNVTLSCEQNLNHDAMYWYRQDPGQGLRLIYYSQIVNDFQKGDIAEGYSVSREKKESFPLTVTSAQKNPTAFYLCASSGGAGYTFGSGTRLTVV.